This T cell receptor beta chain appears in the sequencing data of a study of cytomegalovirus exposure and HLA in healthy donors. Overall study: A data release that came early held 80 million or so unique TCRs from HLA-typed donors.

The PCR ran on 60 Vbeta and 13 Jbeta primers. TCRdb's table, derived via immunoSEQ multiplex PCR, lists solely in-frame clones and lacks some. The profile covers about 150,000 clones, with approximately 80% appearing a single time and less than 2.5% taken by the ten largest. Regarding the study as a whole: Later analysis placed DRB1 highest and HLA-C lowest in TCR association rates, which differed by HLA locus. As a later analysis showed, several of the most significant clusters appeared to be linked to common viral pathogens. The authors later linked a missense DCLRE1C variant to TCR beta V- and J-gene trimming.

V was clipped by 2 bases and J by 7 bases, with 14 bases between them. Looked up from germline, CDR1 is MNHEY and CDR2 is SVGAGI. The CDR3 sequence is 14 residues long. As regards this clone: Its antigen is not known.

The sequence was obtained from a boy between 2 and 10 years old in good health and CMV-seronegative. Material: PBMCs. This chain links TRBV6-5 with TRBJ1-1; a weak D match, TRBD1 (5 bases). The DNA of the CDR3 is TGTGCCAGCAGTTACGGGGGGACGGCTAATGAAGCTTTCTTT. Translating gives CASSYGGTANEAFF.